These 7 T cell receptor beta chains share one sample of origin, sequenced in a study of shared clonotypes between healthy human individuals. The naive CD8 fraction comprised CD45RO-negative cells positively selected for CCR7 and excluded terminally differentiated effector memory CD45RA+ cells. Assay: immunoSEQ multiplex PCR; the TCRdb copy retains only in-frame clones and omits some. The sample lists about 2.1 million clones, 85% to 95% occurring once. Sequencing was performed on naive CD8+ T cells from PBMCs. These receptors all stem from a man aged 18 to 30 in good health. Some clones in this sample may be carry-over from other donors' samples.

CDR3 in DNA: TGTGCCAGCAGCTTCCCGGTGACAGGGAACACCGGGGAGCTGTTTTTT. This encodes CASSFPVTGNTGELFF. The V call is TRBV7-2, the J call TRBJ2-2, with D possibly being TRBD1 (6 bases). V lost 3 bases to trimming and J lost 1 base, with 12 bases between them. Germline CDR1 reads SGHTA; CDR2 reads FQGNSA. The CDR3 runs to 16 residues.

This chain connects TRBV2 to TRBJ1-2; D unclear. The CDR3 contains 14 residues. The V end was cut by 5 bases, the J end by 4 bases, with 14 bases between. CDR1 SNHLY and CDR2 FYNNEI come from the germline V gene. The CDR3 nucleotides read TGTGCCAGCAGTCAAGTACAGAGTTCCTATGGCTACACCTTC. Protein product: CASSQVQSSYGYTF.

This chain connects TRBV29-1 to TRBJ2-5; 8 positions match TRBD1. Trimming at V came to 2 bases and at J to 2 bases, leaving 7 bases not matched to a gene. There are 15 residues in the CDR3. Germline-derived CDR1 and CDR2 are SQVTM and ANQGSEA. The DNA for the CDR3 is TGCAGCGTTGAACCCCGACAGGGGCCGCAAGAGACCCAGTACTTC. Translation: CSVEPRQGPQETQYF.

The genes are TRBV5-1 and TRBJ1-4; tentatively, D is TRBD1 (5 bases). The CDR3 runs 16 residues. Between the trimmed V and J ends, which lost 0 bases and 3 bases, there was a span of 12 bases. CDR1 is SGHRS and CDR2 is YFSETQ in the germline V gene. The CDR3, as DNA: TGCGCCAGCAGCTTGGGAAAGGGGAGTCCTAATGAAAAACTGTTTTTT. It codes for CASSLGKGSPNEKLFF.

The chain carries TRBV4-1 and TRBJ2-7; 8 nucleotides align to TRBD2. The CDR3 is made up of 16 amino acids. Germline V gene lookup returns CDR1 MGHRA and CDR2 YSYEKL. V gave up 3 bases and J gave up 3 bases; unmatched junction bases: 10. This chain's CDR3 is CASSHTPGTRYYEQYF. CDR3 coding DNA: TGCGCCAGCAGCCATACCCCCGGGACTAGGTACTACGAGCAGTACTTC.

V gene TRBV6-5 combines with J gene TRBJ2-7, with TRBD2 matching over 8 bases. CDR3 size: 15 residues. V lost 5 bases and J lost 0; bases outside the gene matches: 6. In germline, CDR1 is MNHEY, CDR2 SVGAGI. The CDR3 DNA sequence: TGTGCCAGCAGTCCAACCGGGACTAGCTCCTACGAGCAGTACTTC. Translating it yields CASSPTGTSSYEQYF.

The gene calls are TRBV7-9 and TRBJ1-2, with D hard to call. The CDR3 consists of 13 residues. Germline V gene lookup returns CDR1 SEHNR and CDR2 FQNEAQ (reference sequence). Trimming took 2 bases from V and 8 from J, leaving 12 bases between them. CDR3 amino acids: CASSLLGPEGYTF. CDR3 nucleotides: TGTGCCAGCAGCTTATTAGGACCGGAAGGCTACACCTTC.